The source of this T cell receptor beta chain is a study of control samples from healthy donors and cancer patients. TCRdb's table, derived via immunoSEQ multiplex PCR, lists solely in-frame clones and lacks some. In the table there are roughly 18,000 clones, more than 75% of which are singletons. The junction had 17 bases not matched to a gene; V was cut back by 4 bases and J by 6 bases. Germline CDR1 and CDR2: MNHEY and SMNVEV (reference sequence). This CDR3 region has 17 residues. The J gene is TRBJ1-2, the V gene TRBV27, with 7 bases identical to TRBD1. The material sequenced was PBMCs. The receptor was derived from a woman in her sixties or seventies with head and neck cancer. CDR3 loop: CASSSGTVERGRDGYTF. The CDR3 nucleotides read TGTGCCAGCAGTTCCGGGACAGTCGAGAGGGGCCGAGATGGCTACACCTTC.